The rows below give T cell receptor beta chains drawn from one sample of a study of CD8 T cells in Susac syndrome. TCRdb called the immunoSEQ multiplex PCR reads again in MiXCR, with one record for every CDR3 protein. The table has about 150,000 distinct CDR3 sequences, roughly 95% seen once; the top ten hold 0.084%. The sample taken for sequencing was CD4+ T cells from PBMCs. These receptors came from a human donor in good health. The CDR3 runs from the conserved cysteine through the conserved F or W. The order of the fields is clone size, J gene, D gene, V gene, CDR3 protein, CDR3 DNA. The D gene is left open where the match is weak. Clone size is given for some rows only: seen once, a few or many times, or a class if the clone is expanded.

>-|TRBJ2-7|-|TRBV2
CASTRQPGTSYEQYF
TGTGCCAGCACGCGCCAACCCGGGACCTCCTACGAGCAGTACTTC
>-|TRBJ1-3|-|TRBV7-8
CASSLGHHSGNTIYF
TGTGCCAGCAGCTTAGGACACCACTCTGGAAACACCATATATTTT
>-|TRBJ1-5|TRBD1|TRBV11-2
CASSLDGTGGAGQPQHF
TGTGCCAGCAGCTTAGATGGGACAGGGGGCGCTGGTCAGCCCCAGCATTTT
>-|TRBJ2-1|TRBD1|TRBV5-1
CASSQGTANEQFF
TGCGCCAGCAGCCAGGGGACAGCCAATGAGCAGTTCTTC
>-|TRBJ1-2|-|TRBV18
CASSPTAQQSYGYTF
TGTGCCAGCTCACCTACGGCTCAGCAGAGCTATGGCTACACCTTC
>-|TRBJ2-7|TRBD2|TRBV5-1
CASSLELAGNRREQYF
TGCGCCAGCAGCTTGGAGCTAGCGGGTAACCGGCGCGAGCAGTACTTC
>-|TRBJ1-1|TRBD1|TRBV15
CATSRDRVATEAFF
TGTGCCACCAGCAGGGACAGGGTCGCCACTGAAGCTTTCTTT
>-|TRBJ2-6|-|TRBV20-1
CSAAQGSNVLTF
TGCAGTGCCGCCCAGGGGTCCAACGTCCTGACTTTC
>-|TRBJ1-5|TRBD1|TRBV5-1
CASSLSGGGVYPQHF
TGCGCCAGCAGCTTGTCAGGGGGCGGTGTTTATCCCCAGCATTTT
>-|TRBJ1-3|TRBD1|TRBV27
CASSLSGQGSAGNTIYF
TGTGCCAGCAGTTTATCGGGACAGGGATCGGCTGGAAACACCATATATTTT
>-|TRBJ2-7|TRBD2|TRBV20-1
CSAGGHMTSGSSYEQYF
TGCAGTGCTGGAGGACACATGACTAGCGGGAGCTCCTACGAGCAGTACTTC
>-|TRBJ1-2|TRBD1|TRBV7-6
CASGPRQGRGYTF
TGTGCCAGCGGCCCTCGACAGGGGAGGGGCTACACCTTC
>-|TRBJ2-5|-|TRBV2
CASVEETQYF
TGTGCCAGCGTTGAGGAGACCCAGTACTTC
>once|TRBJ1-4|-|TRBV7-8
CASNLLGATNEKLFF
TGTGCCAGCAACCTGTTGGGGGCAACTAATGAAAAACTGTTTTTT
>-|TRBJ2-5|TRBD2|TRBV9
CASSPRTSGHQETQYF
TGTGCCAGCAGCCCCAGGACTAGCGGGCACCAAGAGACCCAGTACTTC
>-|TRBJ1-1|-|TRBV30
CAWIWRNTEAFF
TGTGCCTGGATATGGAGAAACACTGAAGCTTTCTTT
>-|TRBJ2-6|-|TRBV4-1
CASSQLPGQHSGANVLTF
TGCGCCAGCAGCCAACTCCCAGGACAGCACTCTGGGGCCAACGTCCTGACTTTC
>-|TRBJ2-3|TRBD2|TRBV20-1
CSARDRRGRTSGFTDTQYF
TGCAGTGCTAGAGATAGGAGGGGACGGACTAGCGGGTTCACAGATACGCAGTATTTT
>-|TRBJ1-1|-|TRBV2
CASSEDLNTEAFF
TGTGCCAGCAGTGAAGATCTGAACACTGAAGCTTTCTTT
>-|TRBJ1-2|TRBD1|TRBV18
CASSPTGIFYGYTF
TGTGCCAGCTCACCGACAGGGATCTTCTATGGCTACACCTTC
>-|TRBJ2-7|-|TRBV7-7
CASSLARDPAYEQYF
TGTGCTAGCAGCTTAGCGCGGGATCCCGCCTACGAGCAGTACTTC
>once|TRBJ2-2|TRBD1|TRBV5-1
CASSPGQVATGELFF
TGCGCCAGCAGCCCAGGACAGGTAGCCACCGGGGAGCTGTTTTTT
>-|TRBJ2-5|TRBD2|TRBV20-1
CSARDPGGEAQYF
TGCAGTGCTAGAGATCCCGGGGGGGAGGCCCAGTACTTC
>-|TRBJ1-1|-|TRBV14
CASSHTGNTEAFF
TGTGCCAGCAGCCATACAGGGAACACTGAAGCTTTCTTT
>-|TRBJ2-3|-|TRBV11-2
CASSLRTRLRTDTQYF
TGTGCCAGCAGCTTAAGAACCCGATTGCGCACAGATACGCAGTATTTT
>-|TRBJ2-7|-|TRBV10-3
CAISESTARRSYEQYF
TGTGCCATCAGTGAGTCGACAGCCCGGCGTTCCTACGAGCAGTACTTC
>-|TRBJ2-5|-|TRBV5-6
CASSFGTSETQYF
TGTGCCAGCAGCTTTGGTACCTCAGAGACCCAGTACTTC
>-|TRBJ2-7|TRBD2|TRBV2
CASSDVTSATYEQYF
TGTGCCAGCAGCGACGTGACTAGCGCGACCTACGAGCAGTACTTC
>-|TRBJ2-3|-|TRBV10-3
CAISEPRPSTDTQYF
TGTGCCATCAGTGAGCCCCGTCCTAGCACAGATACGCAGTATTTT
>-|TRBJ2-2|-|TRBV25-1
CASSEKVELFF
TGTGCCAGCAGTGAAAAGGTGGAGCTGTTTTTT
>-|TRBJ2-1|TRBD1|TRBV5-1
CASSFGQGAIGEQFF
TGCGCCAGCAGCTTCGGCCAGGGGGCTATAGGTGAGCAGTTCTTC
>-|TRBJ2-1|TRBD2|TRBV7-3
CASSSERLAGYNEQFF
TGTGCCAGCAGCTCGGAAAGACTAGCGGGGTACAATGAGCAGTTCTTC